Included here is one T cell receptor beta chain sequence, with context. These data belong to a study of blood T cell repertoires in COVID-19. The germline gives CDR1 MNHEY, CDR2 SVGAGI. The CDR3 length is 13 residues. V was clipped by 5 bases and J by 8 bases, with 10 bases between them. Repertoires were generated with immunoSEQ multiplex PCR, while TCRdb's copy carries only in-frame clones and drops some. In the table there are around 500,000 clones, about 85% of which are singletons. This clonotype was sampled from a woman aged 55 to 70 who had recovered from COVID-19. Sequenced material: PBMCs or T cells enriched from blood (not recorded which). This rearrangement joins TRBV6-5 to TRBJ1-6; D is possibly TRBD1 (6 bases). For the CDR3, the DNA is TGTGCCAGCAGTCTACAGGGATATTCACCCCTCCACTTT. This gives the protein CASSLQGYSPLHF.